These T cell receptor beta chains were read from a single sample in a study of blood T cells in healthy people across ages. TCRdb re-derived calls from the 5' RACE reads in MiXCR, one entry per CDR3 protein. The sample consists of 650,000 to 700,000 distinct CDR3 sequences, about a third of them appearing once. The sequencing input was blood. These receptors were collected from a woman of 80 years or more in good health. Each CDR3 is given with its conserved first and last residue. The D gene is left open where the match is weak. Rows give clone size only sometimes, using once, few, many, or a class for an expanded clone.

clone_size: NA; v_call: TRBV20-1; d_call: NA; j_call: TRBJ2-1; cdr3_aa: CSARVPPSARLEIQFF; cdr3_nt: TGCAGTGCTAGAGTCCCCCCCAGCGCGAGGTTAGAGATCCAGTTCTTC
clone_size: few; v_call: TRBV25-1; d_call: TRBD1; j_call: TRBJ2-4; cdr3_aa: CASSFLTGGENIQYF; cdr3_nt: TGTGCCAGCAGTTTTTTAACAGGGGGTGAAAACATTCAGTACTTC
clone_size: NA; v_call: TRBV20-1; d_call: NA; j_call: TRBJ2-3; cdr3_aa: CSARGHAALTDTQYF; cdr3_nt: TGCAGTGCTAGGGGCCATGCAGCCCTCACAGATACGCAGTATTTT
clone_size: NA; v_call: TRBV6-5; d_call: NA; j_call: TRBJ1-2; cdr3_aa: CASSSRLNFDYGYTF; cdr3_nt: TGTGCCAGCAGTTCTCGGTTGAATTTTGACTATGGCTACACCTTC
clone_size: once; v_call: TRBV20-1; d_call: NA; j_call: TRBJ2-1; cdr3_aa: CSADIANSYNEQFF; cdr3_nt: TGCAGTGCCGACATAGCAAACTCCTACAATGAGCAGTTCTTC
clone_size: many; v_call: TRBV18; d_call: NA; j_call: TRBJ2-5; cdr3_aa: CASSPAGIQETQYF; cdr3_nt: TGTGCCAGCTCACCGGCCGGGATCCAAGAGACCCAGTACTTC
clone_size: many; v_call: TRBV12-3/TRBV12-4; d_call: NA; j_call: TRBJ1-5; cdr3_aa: CASSRGTLFNQPQHF; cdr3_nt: TGTGCCAGCAGCAGAGGGACCCTATTCAATCAGCCCCAGCATTTT
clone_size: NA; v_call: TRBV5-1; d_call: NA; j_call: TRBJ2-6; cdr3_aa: CASSLPVSPGANVLTF; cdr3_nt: TGCGCCAGCAGCTTACCCGTTTCCCCTGGGGCCAACGTCCTGACTTTC
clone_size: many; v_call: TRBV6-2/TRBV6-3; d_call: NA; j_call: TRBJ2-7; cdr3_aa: CASSYYGSTYEQYF; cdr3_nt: TGTGCCAGCAGTTATTATGGCAGCACCTACGAGCAGTACTTC
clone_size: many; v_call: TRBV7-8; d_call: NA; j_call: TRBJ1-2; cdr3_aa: CASSSRATGLGYTF; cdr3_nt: TGTGCCAGCAGCTCCCGCGCGACAGGTCTTGGCTACACCTTC
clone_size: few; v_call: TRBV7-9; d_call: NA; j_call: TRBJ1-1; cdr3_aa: CATLPTGGRTEAFF; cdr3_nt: TGTGCCACCCTGCCAACCGGGGGTAGGACTGAAGCTTTCTTT
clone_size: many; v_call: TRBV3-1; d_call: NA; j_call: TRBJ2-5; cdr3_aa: CASSRDGLQETQYF; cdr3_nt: TGTGCCAGCAGCCGGGACGGATTACAAGAGACCCAGTACTTC
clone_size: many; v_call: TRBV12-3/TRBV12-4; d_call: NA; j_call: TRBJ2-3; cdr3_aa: CASSLGTTHTDTQYF; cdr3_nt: TGTGCCAGCAGTTTAGGCACTACTCACACAGATACGCAGTATTTT
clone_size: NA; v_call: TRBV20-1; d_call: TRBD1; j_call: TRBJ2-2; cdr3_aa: CSANRDRGASNTGELFF; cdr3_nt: TGCAGTGCTAACCGGGACAGGGGTGCGTCGAACACCGGGGAGCTGTTTTTT
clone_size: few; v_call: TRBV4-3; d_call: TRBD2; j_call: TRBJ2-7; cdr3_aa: CASSQDPGTSAYNEQYF; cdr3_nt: TGCGCCAGCAGCCAAGATCCCGGGACTAGCGCGTACAATGAGCAGTACTTC
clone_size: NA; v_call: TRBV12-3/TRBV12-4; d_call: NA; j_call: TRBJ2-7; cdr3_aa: CASSSQREQYF; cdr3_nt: TGTGCCAGCAGTTCCCAAAGGGAGCAGTACTTC
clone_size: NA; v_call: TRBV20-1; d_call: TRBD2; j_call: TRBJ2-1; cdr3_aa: CSALPLLAGGREQFF; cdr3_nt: TGCAGTGCCCTCCCTCTATTAGCGGGGGGGAGAGAGCAGTTCTTC
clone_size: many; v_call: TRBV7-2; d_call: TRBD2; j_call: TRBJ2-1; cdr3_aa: CASSPLAGAYNEQFF; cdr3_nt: TGTGCCAGCAGCCCGCTAGCGGGGGCCTACAATGAGCAGTTCTTC
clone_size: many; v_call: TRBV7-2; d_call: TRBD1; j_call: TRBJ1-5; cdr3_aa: CASSLDRASNQPQHF; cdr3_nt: TGTGCCAGCAGCCTAGACAGGGCTAGCAATCAGCCCCAGCATTTT
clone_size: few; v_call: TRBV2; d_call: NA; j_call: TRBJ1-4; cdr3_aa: CASNSGTINEKLFF; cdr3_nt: TGTGCCAGCAACTCCGGGACAATCAATGAAAAACTGTTTTTT
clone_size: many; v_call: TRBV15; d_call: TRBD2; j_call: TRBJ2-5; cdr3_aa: CATSRGTSEYQETQYF; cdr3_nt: TGTGCCACCAGCCGAGGGACTAGCGAATACCAAGAGACCCAGTACTTC
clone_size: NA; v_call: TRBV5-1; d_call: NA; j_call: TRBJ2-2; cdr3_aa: CASSLHASVPNTGELFF; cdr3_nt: TGCGCCAGCAGCTTGCATGCCAGCGTGCCGAACACCGGGGAGCTGTTTTTT
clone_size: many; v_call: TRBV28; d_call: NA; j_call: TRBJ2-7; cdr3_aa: CASSSHRGGWSEQYF; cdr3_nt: TGTGCCAGCAGTTCCCATAGGGGGGGCTGGAGCGAGCAGTACTTC
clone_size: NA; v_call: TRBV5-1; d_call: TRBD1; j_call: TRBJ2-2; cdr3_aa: CASGPGQEATGELFF; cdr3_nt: TGCGCCAGCGGGCCGGGACAGGAGGCCACCGGGGAGCTGTTTTTT
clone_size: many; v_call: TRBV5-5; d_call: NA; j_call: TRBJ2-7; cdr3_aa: CASSLAPVGRTYEQYF; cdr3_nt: TGTGCCAGCAGCTTGGCGCCCGTGGGCCGAACCTACGAGCAGTACTTC
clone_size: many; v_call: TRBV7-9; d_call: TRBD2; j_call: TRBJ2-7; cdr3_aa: CASSFSAGGRRPEQYF; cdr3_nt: TGTGCCAGCAGCTTTAGCGCGGGGGGGCGGCGACCCGAGCAGTACTTC
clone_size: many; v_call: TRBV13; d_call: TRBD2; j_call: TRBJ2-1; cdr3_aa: CASSLTLTSGYNEQFF; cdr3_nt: TGTGCCAGCAGCTTAACCCTGACTAGCGGCTACAATGAGCAGTTCTTC
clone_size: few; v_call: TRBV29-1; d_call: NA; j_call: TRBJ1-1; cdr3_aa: CSVERGGNTEAFF; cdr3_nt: TGCAGCGTTGAGAGAGGGGGGAACACTGAAGCTTTCTTT
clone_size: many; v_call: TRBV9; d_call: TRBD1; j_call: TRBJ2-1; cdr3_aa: CASSPSDHRGNEQFF; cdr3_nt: TGTGCCAGCAGCCCTTCAGACCACAGGGGCAATGAGCAGTTCTTC
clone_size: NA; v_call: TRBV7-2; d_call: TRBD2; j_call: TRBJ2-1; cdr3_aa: CASSSRLGLAGPNEQFF; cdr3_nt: TGTGCCAGCAGCTCCAGACTGGGACTAGCGGGACCGAATGAGCAGTTCTTC
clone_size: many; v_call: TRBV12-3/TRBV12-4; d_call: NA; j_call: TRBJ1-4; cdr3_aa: CASSLLTEKLFF; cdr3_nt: TGTGCCAGCAGTCTTCTAACCGAAAAACTGTTTTTT
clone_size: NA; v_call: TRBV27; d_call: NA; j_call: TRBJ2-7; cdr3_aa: CANSFGRAQYF; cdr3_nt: TGTGCCAACAGTTTCGGCAGGGCCCAGTACTTC